One and the same sample provided the 29 T cell receptor beta chains below, sequenced in a study of regulatory T cells in long-lasting Graves disease (dated by TCRdb to about 2021). Library preparation employed multiplex PCR. Sequenced using an Illumina HiSeq 4000. iRepertoire HTBI primers and Arm-PCR amplification of CDR3 regions were used to construct TCR beta libraries. TCRdb took the public reads, trimmed them with fastp at Q25, ran MiXCR for clone calling and kept in-frame beta chains. Here each entry gathers all rows of one CDR3 protein and keeps the most common genes and DNA. In all, the sample holds 400,000 to 450,000 distinct CDR3 sequences, and around 15% of those were seen once. Of the sample, around 10% falls within the top ten clones. The time point label, read with the paper, signifies: newly diagnosed GD, antithyroid drugs for less than 3 months. RNA was extracted from PBMCs in TRIzol for both TCR sequencing and RNA sequencing.

Another study also made use of these data, one on T cells in Graves' hyperthyroidism and ophthalmopathy.

This specimen consisted of peripheral blood mononuclear cells (PBMCs), obtained at new diagnosis, from a patient treated with antithyroid drugs. The receptors here all came from a woman younger than 45 with Graves disease. Donor details come from another sample of the same person, matched by shared clones.

This clonotype was found once. Possible read error: a much larger clone is one base away. The rearrangement links TRBV12-3 or TRBV12-4 to TRBJ2-1; D is uncertain. This CDR3 contains 11 residues. Here the CDR3 reads CTSRGRSEQFF. The CDR3 DNA reads as TGTACCAGCAGAGGAAGGAGTGAGCAGTTCTTC.

This clonotype was seen a few times. The chain combines TRBV28 with TRBJ2-7; the D gene is possibly TRBD2 (5 bases). V was shortened by 6 bases and J by 2 bases, with 17 bases between the two germline ends. The CDR3 is made up of 15 amino acids. Per the germline V gene, CDR1 is MDHEN and CDR2 is SYDVKM. The DNA for the CDR3 is TGTGCCAGCAGCACCAGGTTTCCCGGGGCCTACGAGCAGTACTTC. It yields the protein CASSTRFPGAYEQYF.

The chain couples TRBV6-5 to TRBJ2-1; 9 bases fit TRBD2. The junction had 8 bases not matched to a gene; V was cut back by 2 bases and J by 9 bases. The CDR3 covers 15 residues. Germline CDR1 and CDR2: MNHEY and SVGAGI. CDR3 bases: TGTGCCAGCAGTTACATAGCGGGAGCGGGCGGTGAGCAGTTCTTC. It translates to CASSYIAGAGGEQFF.

This clonotype appeared many times. The CDR3: CASTREKSSYGYTF. Written as DNA, the CDR3 is TGTGCCAGCACCCGAGAGAAGTCAAGCTATGGCTACACCTTC. The rearrangement uses TRBV7-2 and TRBJ1-2; D ambiguous. The CDR3 is made up of 14 amino acids. Germline V gives CDR1 SGHTA, CDR2 FQGNSA. V lost 7 bases and J 4 bases, leaving 16 bases between the germline ends.

This clonotype was detected ten times or more. V and J are TRBV7-8 and TRBJ2-7; 9 bases match TRBD1. The CDR3 spans 15 residues. Unmatched junction bases numbered 12, after V lost 6 bases and J lost 6 bases. Germline CDR1 and CDR2: SGHVS and FQNEAQ. The CDR3: CASSLREGQGREQYF. In DNA, the CDR3 is TGTGCCAGCAGTTTAAGAGAGGGACAGGGACGCGAGCAGTACTTC.

The chain carries TRBV10-3 and TRBJ1-2; D not certain. The CDR3 extends over 14 amino acids. Germline CDR1 and CDR2: ENHRY and SYGVKD. V was clipped by 6 bases and J by 6 bases, with 17 bases between them. The CDR3 DNA reads as TGTGCCATCAGGAGCACCGGTGGTGGGGATGGCTACACCTTC. It yields the protein CAIRSTGGGDGYTF.

This clonotype has a count of ten or more. J is TRBJ1-1 and V is TRBV7-9; D unclear. Trimming stripped 6 bases from V and 7 bases from J, with 24 bases between. Looked up from germline, CDR1 is SEHNR and CDR2 is FQNEAQ (reference sequence). There are 16 residues in the CDR3. The CDR3 loop is CASSFGSQYYLNEAFF. In DNA, the CDR3 is TGTGCCAGCAGTTTCGGTAGCCAATATTACCTTAATGAAGCTTTCTTT.

At least ten counts were recorded for this clonotype. This chain links TRBV7-8 with TRBJ2-7, with no clear D. Germline CDR1 and CDR2: SGHVS and FQNEAQ. There are 12 residues in the CDR3. With 4 bases removed from V and 5 bases from J, the gap between germline ends came to 9 bases. CDR3 sequence reads: CASSYNADEQYF. CDR3 nucleotides: TGTGCCAGCAGCTATAACGCGGACGAGCAGTACTTC.

The table lists this clonotype with many counts. V is TRBV24-1 and J is TRBJ2-3; D not certain. CDR1 is KGHDR, CDR2 SFDVKD, per germline. CDR3 length: 13 residues. Between the trimmed V and J ends, which lost 7 bases and 2 bases, there was a span of 9 bases. The chain's CDR3 is CATRASPTDTQYF. DNA for the CDR3: TGTGCCACCAGGGCCAGCCCCACAGATACGCAGTATTTT.

Remarks on this clonotype: Since a far larger clone is one base different, this is likely a read error. The chain couples TRBV11-2 to TRBJ2-7; 9 positions agree with TRBD2. The CDR3 has 16 residues. The trim removed 5 bases at V and 7 bases at J, leaving 15 bases unmatched. Per the germline V gene, CDR1 is SGHAT and CDR2 is FQNNGV. Written as DNA, the CDR3 is TGTGCCAGCAGCCCCGTTCTAGCGGGAAGTTACAATGAGCAGTACTTC. This sequence encodes CASSPVLAGSYNEQYF.

This clonotype showed up many times. At one end the junction does not follow the germline gene, possibly because of a read error. This sequence joins TRBV5-1 and TRBJ1-5; unclear D gene. This CDR3 region has 14 residues. Germline CDR1 reads SGHRS; CDR2 reads YFSETQ. CDR3 amino acids: CASSTGSGNQPQHF. CDR3 DNA: TGTGCCAGCAGCACCGGGAGTGGCAATCAGCCCCAGCATTTT.

This clonotype was seen repeatedly, ten times or more. V usage is TRBV18 and J usage is TRBJ1-4; perhaps TRBD1 as D (5 bases). This CDR3 region has 16 residues. Germline V gene lookup returns CDR1 KGHSH and CDR2 LQKENI. The V gene lost 3 bases and the J gene lost 4 bases, with 15 bases spanning the gap. The CDR3 nucleotides read TGTGCCAGCTCACCTACCCCCGGGACCTTTAATGAAAAACTGTTTTTT. It is translated as CASSPTPGTFNEKLFF.

This clonotype was recorded at least ten times. The J gene is TRBJ1-3, the V gene TRBV11-2; D unresolved. V was shortened by 5 bases and J by 4 bases, with 9 bases between the two germline ends. Germline V lookup: CDR1 SGHAT, CDR2 FQNNGV. This CDR3 spans 13 amino acids. Here the CDR3 DNA reads TGTGCCAGCAGCACCCGACTAGGAAACACCATATATTTT. Its translation: CASSTRLGNTIYF.

Concerning this clonotype: This may come from a read error, since a much larger clone is one base off. The rearrangement joins TRBV15 to TRBJ2-1; 12 bases fit TRBD2. The germline CDR1 and CDR2 sequences are LNHNV and YYDKDF (reference sequence). The CDR3 loop spans 20 amino acids. CDR3 sequence: CVTSPHTLAGGIRSYNEQFF. CDR3 coding DNA: TGTGTCACCAGCCCGCACACACTAGCGGGAGGTATACGCTCCTACAATGAGCAGTTCTTC.

This clonotype has a count of ten or more. The chain employs TRBV28 and TRBJ2-7, with 10 positions matching TRBD2. Germline V gene data show CDR1 as MDHEN and CDR2 as SYDVKM. V gave up 8 bases and J gave up 0 bases; unmatched junction bases: 1. CDR3 length equals 13 residues. Here the CDR3 reads CASASGSSYEQYF. The CDR3 bases are TGTGCCAGCGCTAGCGGGAGCTCCTACGAGCAGTACTTC.

There are a few counts of this clonotype. The V call is TRBV28, the J call TRBJ2-7; D remains ambiguous. The CDR3 totals 13 residues. Per the germline V gene, CDR1 is MDHEN and CDR2 is SYDVKM. Trimming removed 6 bases at V and 5 bases at J, with 14 bases between. The CDR3 DNA follows: TGTGCCAGCAGGCCTCCGATGTCAGACGAGCAGTACTTC. Encoded protein: CASRPPMSDEQYF.

This clonotype was seen ten or more times. The chain recombines TRBV7-2 with TRBJ2-3; TRBD2 matches 13 bases. This CDR3 spans 17 amino acids. The V gene end was trimmed by 4 bases and the J gene end by 5 bases; junction bases not matched to a gene: 9. The germline V gene has CDR1 SGHTA and CDR2 FQGNSA. CDR3 DNA: TGTGCCAGCAGCTCTCGGACTAGCGGGAGTCTGAAAGATACGCAGTATTTT. Translation gives CASSSRTSGSLKDTQYF.

This clonotype has at least ten counts. V and J are TRBV2 and TRBJ2-1; D may correspond to TRBD1 or TRBD2 (5 bases each). Germline V gene data show CDR1 as SNHLY and CDR2 as FYNNEI. This CDR3 has 14 residues. Trimming removed 7 bases at V and 6 bases at J, with 16 bases between. The CDR3 DNA reads as TGTGCCAGCACCCGGGGCCACGTTGGCAATGAGCAGTTCTTC. This codes for CASTRGHVGNEQFF.

The table lists this clonotype with a few counts. The chain employs TRBV6-2 or TRBV6-3 and TRBJ1-6; D call uncertain. Germline CDR1 is MNHEY and CDR2 is SVGEGT. The ends were cut back, 5 bases at V and 7 bases at J, with 6 bases in the middle. The CDR3 totals 12 residues. The CDR3 region is CASSHLNSPLHF. The CDR3 DNA reads TGTGCCAGCAGTCACTTAAATTCACCCCTCCACTTT.

For the CDR3, the DNA is TGCAGTGCAGTAAGTCAGGGGGCGCGGTCCTACGAGCAGTACTTC. This codes for CSAVSQGARSYEQYF. This chain links TRBV20-1 with TRBJ2-7; 8 positions agree with TRBD1. V was pared by 6 bases and J by 1 base, with 11 bases of the junction left unmatched. Germline lookup yields CDR1 DFQATT and CDR2 SNEGSKA (reference sequence). The CDR3 has 15 residues.

This clonotype was seen only a few times. This may stem from a read error, because a much larger clone lies one nucleotide away. J is TRBJ1-5 and V is TRBV28; D unresolved. Germline values: CDR1 MDHEN, CDR2 SYDVKM. Trimming left V 10 bases short and J 3 bases short, with 13 bases between. The length of the CDR3 is 13 residues. The CDR3 loop reads CATMGTYNQPQHF. CDR3 in DNA: TGTGCCACTATGGGCACTTACAATCAGCCCCAGCATTTT.

Comments on this clonotype: A much bigger clone sits one base away, suggesting this may be a read error. The chain couples TRBV7-9 to TRBJ2-1; 10 bases agree with TRBD2. In germline, CDR1 is SEHNR, CDR2 FQNEAQ (reference sequence). V dropped 4 bases and J dropped 5; count of bases not matched to a gene: 5. This CDR3 has 15 amino acids. In nucleotides, the CDR3 is TGTGCCAGCAGCTCTCCTAGCGGGAGCCACAATGAGCAGTTCTTC. Amino acid sequence: CASSSPSGSHNEQFF.

This clonotype was recorded at least ten times. The gene calls are TRBV3-1 and TRBJ2-1, with 10 nucleotides matching TRBD2. The CDR3 runs to 14 residues. V was clipped by 4 bases and J by 12 bases; unmatched bases: 9. Germline V gives CDR1 LGHDT, CDR2 YNNKEL (reference sequence). The CDR3 nucleotides are TGTGCCAGCAGCCGGGATGAGCGGGAGGGCCGGCAGTTCTTC. Its translation is CASSRDEREGRQFF.

This clonotype was picked up many times. This rearrangement joins TRBV9 to TRBJ2-5, with D perhaps TRBD2 (6 bases). Germline V gene sequence: CDR1 SGDLS, CDR2 YYNGEE. The CDR3 covers 15 residues. V lost 4 bases and J 3 bases, leaving 16 bases between the germline ends. CDR3 region: CASSPGGILEETQYF. Here the CDR3 DNA reads TGTGCCAGCAGCCCCGGAGGGATTCTGGAAGAGACCCAGTACTTC.

This clonotype was found many times. Here the CDR3 DNA reads TGTGCCAGCAGCCCTCAGGGTGGCTCCTACAATGAGCAGTTCTTC. Protein: CASSPQGGSYNEQFF. J is TRBJ2-1 and V is TRBV7-8; possible D gene TRBD1, 5 bases. V dropped 5 bases and J dropped 0 bases, with 11 bases sitting between them. This CDR3 spans 15 amino acids. In germline, CDR1 is SGHVS, CDR2 FQNEAQ.

In its sample, this clonotype was seen many times. The chain links TRBV12-3 or TRBV12-4 to TRBJ1-1; D is possibly TRBD1 (5 bases). The ends were cut back, 4 bases at V and 0 bases at J, with 12 bases in the middle. The CDR3 is made up of 15 amino acids. The CDR3 DNA reads as TGTGCCAGCAGTTCACCGACAGAAATGAACACTGAAGCTTTCTTT. Translated: CASSSPTEMNTEAFF.

The V and J genes are TRBV9 and TRBJ2-1, with no clear D. The CDR3 runs to 12 residues. The V gene lost 4 bases and the J gene lost 15 bases, with 17 bases spanning the gap. Looked up from germline, CDR1 is SGDLS and CDR2 is YYNGEE. The CDR3 nucleotides are TGTGCCAGCAGCTCCCTTGAAGGCCCCCCGTTCTTC. Protein sequence: CASSSLEGPPFF.

The genes are TRBV27 and TRBJ2-3; D call uncertain. CDR3 size: 13 residues. Trimming removed 3 bases from V and 1 base from J, with 5 bases in between. In germline, CDR1 is MNHEY, CDR2 SMNVEV (reference sequence). The chain's CDR3 is CASSFDGTDTQYF. CDR3 bases: TGTGCCAGCAGTTTCGACGGCACAGATACGCAGTATTTT.

V gene TRBV27 combines with J gene TRBJ1-3; the D is unclear. The germline V gene has CDR1 MNHEY and CDR2 SMNVEV (reference sequence). Trimming pared 2 bases from V and 0 bases from J, leaving 8 bases between. The CDR3 loop spans 15 amino acids. CDR3 region: CASSLNWHSGNTIYF. CDR3 DNA sequence: TGTGCCAGCAGTTTAAATTGGCACTCTGGAAACACCATATATTTT.